At least ten counts were recorded for the clone carrying this T cell receptor (beta chain). Its antigen is not identified. CDR3 size: 13 residues. Trimming left V 0 bases short and J 6 bases short, with 8 bases between. Germline V gives CDR1 PRHDT, CDR2 FYEKMQ (reference sequence). This specimen comes from a study of CD8 T cells in ankylosing spondylitis. Study-level points and caveats: Reportedly, matched ankylosing spondylitis synovial fluid was significantly enriched for disease-linked clones. Disease-linked clones were CD8+ and relatively rare in peripheral blood.

TCRdb itself ran the 5' RACE reads through MiXCR, one entry per CDR3 protein. The table shows some 250,000 distinct CDR3 sequences, with around 10% occurring only once. This clonotype was obtained from a male donor with ankylosing spondylitis or in good health (not recorded which). This chain joins TRBV13 and TRBJ1-1; TRBD1 might be the D (6 bases). Specimen: blood, either unsorted or a sorted T cell fraction (not recorded which). The CDR3 coding sequence is TGTGCCAGCAGCTTAGGACAGGGCGCTGAAGCTTTCTTT. The encoded protein is CASSLGQGAEAFF.